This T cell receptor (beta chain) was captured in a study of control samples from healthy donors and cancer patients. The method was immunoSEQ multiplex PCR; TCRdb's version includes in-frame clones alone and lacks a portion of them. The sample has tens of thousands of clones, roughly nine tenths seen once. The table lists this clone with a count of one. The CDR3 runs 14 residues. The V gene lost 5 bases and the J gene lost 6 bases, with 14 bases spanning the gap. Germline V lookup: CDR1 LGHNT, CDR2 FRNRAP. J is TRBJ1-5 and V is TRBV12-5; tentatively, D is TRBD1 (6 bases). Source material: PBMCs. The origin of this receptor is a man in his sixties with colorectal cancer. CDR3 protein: CASGTGNPSQPQHF. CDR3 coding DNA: TGTGCTAGTGGTACAGGGAATCCCAGTCAGCCCCAGCATTTT.